Included here is one TCR beta chain sequence, with context. This record comes from a study of OX40 agonist ivuxolimab in advanced cancers. Study at large: Prior therapy, whether anti-PD-1, anti-PD-L1 or anti-CTLA-4, was allowed, and approximately 37% had some. Partial responses, seen in three patients, involved one hepatocellular carcinoma and two cutaneous melanomas.

Libraries were prepared by immunoSEQ multiplex PCR; TCRdb keeps only in-frame clonotypes and omits some of them. Of about 20,000 clones listed, 83% were seen once; the top ten hold about a fifth. The CDR3 is 13 amino acids. Germline CDR1 is GTSNPN and CDR2 is SVGIG (reference sequence). V gave up 5 bases and J gave up 2 bases, with 10 bases separating them. Autoimmune disease history or systemic immunosuppression disqualified patients. Material: CD4+ or CD8+ T cells sorted from blood, obtained in a trial of the OX40 agonist ivuxolimab. The source of this sequence is an adult with an advanced solid tumor such as melanoma, head and neck, liver or kidney cancer. The V call is TRBV30, the J call TRBJ1-3; possibly TRBD1 for D (5 bases). This CDR3 reads CAWGTEPGNTIYF. CDR3 in DNA: TGTGCCTGGGGGACGGAGCCTGGAAACACCATATATTTT.